This T cell receptor (beta chain) originates from a study of T cell repertoires in cytomegalovirus infection. Study details: In public TCR beta signatures, there were indications of both CMV infection and matching HLA type. The study, taken as a whole, reports: Using cumulative public TCR beta family frequency, the authors identified those who carried CMV together with the relevant HLA. HLA-C-restricted CMV-specific TCR beta clonotypes prevailed in the ex vivo response.

This clonotype was detected ten times or more. Its antigen is still unknown. The V end was cut by 2 bases, the J end by 6 bases, with 4 bases between. CDR1 and CDR2 from the germline V gene are SGHTA and FQGNSA. This CDR3 region has 11 residues. Using its own MiXCR run on the reads, TCRdb lists one record per CDR3 protein. The sample records about 680,000 distinct CDR3 sequences, 20% to 30% being singletons. The sequence derives from a human donor in good health (CMV status not recorded). Some clones in this sample may be carry-over from other donors' samples. The sequencing sample was made of CD8+ T cells from PBMCs. V is TRBV7-2 and J is TRBJ1-1; D ambiguous. CDR3 nucleotides: TGTGCCAGCAGCTTAATCCCTGAAGCTTTCTTT. It specifies CASSLIPEAFF.